This T cell receptor beta chain was sequenced during a study of breast tumors, draining lymph nodes, adjacent tissues. TCRdb fed the multiplex PCR reads into MiXCR, producing one record per CDR3 protein. In the table there are some 100,000 distinct CDR3 sequences, 21% of which are singletons. This CDR3 has 16 residues. The germline V gene has CDR1 SGHVS and CDR2 FQNEAQ. V trimming: 5 bases; J trimming: 8 bases; junction bases outside the gene matches: 14. This clonotype was observed at least ten times. Breast cancer patients provided tissue from their axillary draining lymph nodes. The sequence derives from a female donor with breast cancer. Some clones in this sample may be carry-over from other donors' samples. The chain employs TRBV7-8 and TRBJ1-2; 10 bases line up with TRBD1. Sample: axillary lymph node tissue. CDR3: CASSPSGQGTFRGYTF. CDR3 DNA: TGTGCCAGCAGCCCTTCGGGACAGGGGACGTTTCGGGGCTACACCTTC.